A selection of T cell receptor beta chains follows, all from one sample in a study of blood T cell repertoires in COVID-19. TCRdb's table, derived via immunoSEQ multiplex PCR, lists solely in-frame clones and lacks some. The sample records 270,000 or so clones, 89% being singletons. What was sequenced was peripheral blood. The receptor set was obtained from a woman in her 40s who had recovered from COVID-19. The CDR3 runs from the conserved cysteine through the conserved F or W. The order of the fields is J gene, clone size, D gene, V gene, CDR3 DNA, CDR3 protein. A D gene is named only where the DNA matches it firmly. Clone size is given for some rows only: seen once, a few or many times, or a class if the clone is expanded.

J gene: TRBJ2-7
clone size: -
D gene: -
V gene: TRBV15
CDR3 DNA: TGTGCCACCAGCAGAGATGCCCCGGGGGAGCAGTACTTC
CDR3 protein: CATSRDAPGEQYF

J gene: TRBJ2-2
clone size: -
D gene: TRBD2
V gene: TRBV13
CDR3 DNA: TGTGCCAGCAGCTCGGGGGGAAACACCGGGGAGCTGTTTTTT
CDR3 protein: CASSSGGNTGELFF

J gene: TRBJ1-6
clone size: once
D gene: -
V gene: TRBV3-1/TRBV3-2
CDR3 DNA: TGTGCCAGCAGCCAAGTGCGAAATTCACCCCTCCACTTT
CDR3 protein: CASSQVRNSPLHF

J gene: TRBJ1-2
clone size: few
D gene: TRBD1
V gene: TRBV10-3
CDR3 DNA: TGTGCCATCAAGGGACAGGGATCCTATGGCTACACCTTC
CDR3 protein: CAIKGQGSYGYTF

J gene: TRBJ1-1
clone size: -
D gene: -
V gene: TRBV18
CDR3 DNA: TGTGCCAGCTCACAACAGGGTTACACTGAAGCTTTCTTT
CDR3 protein: CASSQQGYTEAFF

J gene: TRBJ2-2
clone size: -
D gene: TRBD2
V gene: TRBV18
CDR3 DNA: TGTGCCAGCTCACCACCCAGCGGGGGGGCCGGGGAGCTGTTTTTT
CDR3 protein: CASSPPSGGAGELFF

J gene: TRBJ2-5
clone size: -
D gene: -
V gene: TRBV11-3
CDR3 DNA: TGTGCCAGCGGCGGAGAGACCCAGTACTTC
CDR3 protein: CASGGETQYF

J gene: TRBJ1-2
clone size: once
D gene: -
V gene: TRBV6-1
CDR3 DNA: TGTGCCAGCAGTGAAGGGACACCTACTAACTATGGCTACACCTTC
CDR3 protein: CASSEGTPTNYGYTF

J gene: TRBJ1-1
clone size: -
D gene: -
V gene: TRBV12-3/TRBV12-4
CDR3 DNA: TGTGCCAGCAGTATGACAGGTTCGGAAGCTTTCTTT
CDR3 protein: CASSMTGSEAFF

J gene: TRBJ2-7
clone size: few
D gene: TRBD1
V gene: TRBV19
CDR3 DNA: TGTGCCAGTAGTATTAAGGGCAGGGGGTCTTACGAGCAGTACTTC
CDR3 protein: CASSIKGRGSYEQYF

J gene: TRBJ1-1
clone size: -
D gene: TRBD1
V gene: TRBV27
CDR3 DNA: TGTGCCAGCAGTAAATATTGGGGACAGGGGGCGAGCACTGAAGCTTTCTTT
CDR3 protein: CASSKYWGQGASTEAFF

J gene: TRBJ2-3
clone size: -
D gene: -
V gene: TRBV21-1
CDR3 DNA: TGTGCCAGCAGCAAAGTACGGGAGACGGGAGATACGCAGTATTTT
CDR3 protein: CASSKVRETGDTQYF

J gene: TRBJ2-2
clone size: -
D gene: TRBD1
V gene: TRBV4-1
CDR3 DNA: TGCGCCAGCAGCCAACCGGGACAGGGCGGCGGGGAGCTGTTTTTT
CDR3 protein: CASSQPGQGGGELFF

J gene: TRBJ2-3
clone size: -
D gene: -
V gene: TRBV10-3
CDR3 DNA: TGTGCCAGCGGACTCCGGGACTCAAACACAGATACGCAGTATTTT
CDR3 protein: CASGLRDSNTDTQYF

J gene: TRBJ1-2
clone size: -
D gene: TRBD1
V gene: TRBV19
CDR3 DNA: TGTGCCAGTAGTAAGAGCGGACAGGAGCCCTATGGCTACACCTTC
CDR3 protein: CASSKSGQEPYGYTF

J gene: TRBJ2-5
clone size: -
D gene: -
V gene: TRBV5-1
CDR3 DNA: TGCGCCAGCAGCCCGTCGGCACTTTATGGAGGGGAGACCCAGTACTTC
CDR3 protein: CASSPSALYGGETQYF

J gene: TRBJ2-3
clone size: once
D gene: TRBD2
V gene: TRBV4-3
CDR3 DNA: TGCGCCAGCAGCCAATCGGGTCTAGCGGAACTCACAGATACGCAGTATTTT
CDR3 protein: CASSQSGLAELTDTQYF